The 30 T cell receptor beta chains below come from one sample, sequenced in a study of blood T cell repertoires in COVID-19. Libraries were prepared by immunoSEQ multiplex PCR; TCRdb keeps only in-frame clonotypes and omits some of them. The sample yields fewer than 250,000 clones, around 89% seen once. Sequencing input: peripheral blood. The receptors stem from a woman in her 40s with acute or convalescent COVID-19.

The chain carries TRBV9 and TRBJ1-3, with D possibly matching TRBD1 (5 bases). V lost 2 bases and J lost 4, with 10 bases in between. Germline V CDR1 and CDR2: SGDLS, YYNGEE. CDR3 length: 14 amino acids. CDR3 sequence reads: CASSVRQNGNTIYF. CDR3 DNA: TGTGCCAGCAGCGTTAGACAGAACGGAAACACCATATATTTT.

V gene TRBV5-1 combines with J gene TRBJ1-1; 7 nucleotides match TRBD1. V was pared by 1 base and J by 6 bases, with 3 bases of the junction left unmatched. CDR1 and CDR2 (germline): SGHRS, YFSETQ. The CDR3 spans 13 residues. The CDR3 is CASSLTGDPEAFF. The CDR3, as DNA: TGCGCCAGCAGCTTGACAGGGGATCCTGAAGCTTTCTTT.

This chain links TRBV6-5 with TRBJ1-1; weak D call: TRBD1 (6 bases). This CDR3 comprises 14 residues. Germline loops: CDR1 MNHEY, CDR2 SVGAGI. Between the trimmed V and J ends, which lost 6 bases and 4 bases, there was a span of 15 bases. The CDR3 reads CASSPAQGITEAFF. Here the CDR3 DNA reads TGTGCCAGCAGCCCCGCACAGGGTATCACTGAAGCTTTCTTT.

The chain recombines TRBV28 with TRBJ1-4; TRBD1 is a possible D gene (6 bases). Trimming left V 5 bases short and J 5 bases short, with 15 bases between. CDR3 length: 15 residues. Germline values: CDR1 MDHEN, CDR2 SYDVKM. CDR3 loop: CASSPADRMNEKLFF. The CDR3, as DNA: TGTGCCAGCAGTCCCGCCGACAGGATGAATGAAAAACTGTTTTTT. Full variable domain (outside the CDR3, taken from reference TRBV28 and TRBJ1-4): DVKVTQSSRYLVKRTGEKVFLECVQDMDHENMFWYRQDPGLGLRLIYFSYDVKMKEKGDIPEGYSVSREKKERFSLILESASTNQTSMYLCASSPADRMNEKLFFGSGTQLSVL.

This chain uses TRBV6-5 with TRBJ1-4; 10 bases are shared with TRBD1. This CDR3 is built from 15 residues. CDR1 and CDR2 (germline): MNHEY, SVGAGI. After removal of 5 bases from V and 5 bases from J, the junction contained 5 bases not matched to a gene. The DNA for the CDR3 is TGTGCCAGCAGTACGAGGGACAGGGGAAATGAAAAACTGTTTTTT. Translation: CASSTRDRGNEKLFF.

V gene TRBV4-2 combines with J gene TRBJ2-5; 8 positions match TRBD1. The CDR3 sequence is 14 residues long. Germline V gene lookup returns CDR1 LGHNA and CDR2 YNFKEQ. V lost 3 bases to trimming and J lost 3 bases; unmatched junction nucleotides: 3. The CDR3 DNA follows: TGTGCCAGCAGCCATGACAGGGGCGAAGAGACCCAGTACTTC. Protein sequence: CASSHDRGEETQYF.

The chain links TRBV4-2 to TRBJ2-2, with D perhaps TRBD2 (6 bases). Trimming removed 0 bases from V and 5 bases from J, with 13 bases in between. Germline-derived CDR1 and CDR2 are LGHNA and YNFKEQ. This CDR3 region has 16 residues. The CDR3 DNA follows: TGTGCCAGCAGCCAAGAGTACGGGGGTGGGACCGGGGAGCTGTTTTTT. Protein product: CASSQEYGGGTGELFF.

This chain uses TRBV6-1 with TRBJ1-6; D ambiguous. The germline CDR1 and CDR2 sequences are MNHNS and SASEGT. V lost 1 base to trimming and J lost 7 bases, with 11 bases between them. The CDR3 is 15 amino acids. The CDR3 reads CASSEEEGSNSPLHF. CDR3 in DNA: TGTGCCAGCAGTGAAGAGGAAGGGAGCAATTCACCCCTCCACTTT.

This chain uses TRBV30 with TRBJ1-1; D not certain. This CDR3 contains 17 residues. V lost 0 bases and J lost 4, with 21 bases in between. From germline, CDR1 is GTSNPN and CDR2 SVGIG (reference sequence). The CDR3 loop reads CAWSVPKYTPGGTEAFF. CDR3 bases: TGTGCCTGGAGTGTCCCAAAATACACCCCCGGCGGCACTGAAGCTTTCTTT.

The chain is built from TRBV4-1 and TRBJ2-7; the D gene is possibly TRBD1 (5 bases). The CDR3 extends over 13 amino acids. Germline CDR1 MGHRA, CDR2 YSYEKL. With 1 base removed from V and 6 bases from J, the gap between germline ends came to 10 bases. CDR3: CASSQVQGSEQYV. The CDR3 DNA reads as TGCGCCAGCAGCCAAGTTCAGGGTTCCGAGCAGTACGTC.

CDR3 loop: CASQRGGPYEQYV. The CDR3 DNA reads TGTGCCAGCCAAAGGGGGGGGCCCTACGAGCAGTACGTC. J is TRBJ2-7 and V is TRBV2; a weak D match, TRBD2 (7 bases). Per the germline V gene, CDR1 is SNHLY and CDR2 is FYNNEI. This CDR3 is built from 13 residues. V lost 8 bases, J lost 2 bases, and 13 bases lay in between.

This clone has just a few counts. The chain is built from TRBV2 and TRBJ1-2; TRBD1 might be the D (5 bases). The V and J ends lost 7 bases and 4 bases respectively, with 13 bases between them. This CDR3 has 13 residues. CDR1 SNHLY and CDR2 FYNNEI come from the germline V gene. The DNA of the CDR3 is TGTGCCAGCATGGTTCCCAGGGCCTATGGCTACACCTTC. Translating gives CASMVPRAYGYTF.

The chain uses TRBV4-1 and TRBJ1-3, with D uncertain. The V end lost 2 bases, the J end lost 5 bases, and 7 bases lay between the germline ends. The CDR3 runs 13 residues. CDR1 and CDR2 from the germline V gene are MGHRA and YSYEKL. The CDR3 region is CASSQYPRNTIYF. The CDR3 bases are TGCGCCAGCAGCCAATATCCTCGAAACACCATATATTTT.

The chain employs TRBV19 and TRBJ2-3; 13 bases are a match to TRBD2. V dropped 4 bases and J dropped 0; count of bases not matched to a gene: 10. The CDR3 is 19 residues long. The germline gives CDR1 LNHDA, CDR2 SQIVND (reference sequence). CDR3 sequence (DNA): TGTGCCAGTAGTAAAGGACTAGCGGGGGTTTTTATAAGCACAGATACGCAGTATTTT. This gives the protein CASSKGLAGVFISTDTQYF. Full variable domain (missing parts from reference TRBV19 and TRBJ2-3): DGGITQSPKYLFRKEGQNVTLSCEQNLNHDAMYWYRQDPGQGLRLIYYSQIVNDFQKGDIAEGYSVSREKKESFPLTVTSAQKNPTAFYLCASSKGLAGVFISTDTQYFGPGTRLTVL.

This clone was seen a handful of times. The chain carries TRBV5-1 and TRBJ1-1; D is uncertain. The CDR3 loop spans 15 amino acids. Per germline, CDR1 SGHRS and CDR2 YFSETQ. V shed 0 bases and J shed 1 base, with 10 bases lying between them. In DNA, the CDR3 is TGCGCCAGCAGCTTGGCCGGTGAGGGGAACACTGAAGCTTTCTTT. As protein: CASSLAGEGNTEAFF.

The rearrangement joins TRBV5-1 to TRBJ1-1, with 7 bases lining up with TRBD1. Germline V gene data show CDR1 as SGHRS and CDR2 as YFSETQ. The V and J ends lost 6 bases and 0 bases, in that order; junction bases with no gene match: 11. This CDR3 contains 16 residues. The CDR3 is CASTRSWTGMNTEAFF. The CDR3 DNA reads TGCGCCAGCACCAGATCGTGGACAGGAATGAACACTGAAGCTTTCTTT.

The chain has TRBV30 and TRBJ1-5, with 7 bases that match TRBD1. J was trimmed by 0 bases and V by 3 bases; bases with no gene match: 14. This CDR3 comprises 18 residues. In germline, CDR1 is GTSNPN, CDR2 SVGIG (reference sequence). The CDR3 DNA reads as TGTGCCTGGAGGAGGGGGCAGCCCGCGAACTATAGCAATCAGCCCCAGCATTTT. It codes for CAWRRGQPANYSNQPQHF.

V usage is TRBV2 and J usage is TRBJ2-1; weak D call: TRBD2 (6 bases). Trimming cost V 8 bases and J 8 bases, with 16 bases left between them. The CDR3 is 13 residues long. Germline V gene data show CDR1 as SNHLY and CDR2 as FYNNEI. Written as DNA, the CDR3 is TGTGCCAGCCCCGGGACTCGCGGATATGAGCAGTTCTTC. Encoded protein: CASPGTRGYEQFF. Full variable domain (remainder filled in from reference TRBV2 and TRBJ2-1): EPEVTQTPSHQVTQMGQEVILRCVPISNHLYFYWYRQILGQKVEFLVSFYNNEISEKSEIFDDQFSVERPDGSNFTLKIRSTKLEDSAMYFCASPGTRGYEQFFGPGTRLTVL.

The chain employs TRBV25-1 and TRBJ2-5, with D unclear. This CDR3 has 15 amino acids. Looked up from germline, CDR1 is MGHDK and CDR2 is SYGVNS. The V gene lost 3 bases and the J gene lost 10 bases, with 21 bases spanning the gap. CDR3 loop: CASSDSLWQTYDQYF. DNA for the CDR3: TGTGCCAGCAGTGATTCTTTATGGCAGACATATGACCAGTACTTC.

The J gene is TRBJ2-5, the V gene TRBV18, with a possible D match to TRBD2 (6 bases). The CDR3 totals 15 residues. With 6 bases removed from V and 5 bases from J, the gap between germline ends came to 19 bases. Germline V gene data show CDR1 as KGHSH and CDR2 as LQKENI. CDR3 nucleotide sequence: TGTGCCAGCTCTCCGACAAGGGCGGGGCAGGAGACCCAGTACTTC. Its protein is CASSPTRAGQETQYF.

The gene calls are TRBV6-5 and TRBJ2-2; possible D gene TRBD2, 5 bases. Trimming took 8 bases from V and 1 from J, leaving 8 bases between them. From germline, CDR1 is MNHEY and CDR2 SVGAGI. The CDR3 is 13 residues long. The CDR3 bases are TGTGCCAGCCGGGAACGGAACACCGGGGAGCTGTTTTTT. Its protein product is CASRERNTGELFF.

The chain uses TRBV25-1 and TRBJ2-2, with 11 bases aligning to TRBD2. The CDR3 contains 15 residues. The germline V gene encodes CDR1 MGHDK and CDR2 SYGVNS. The junction had 1 base not matched to a gene; V was cut back by 4 bases and J by 3 bases. CDR3 nucleotide sequence: TGTGCCAGCAGTGCACTAGCGGGGGACACCGGGGAGCTGTTTTTT. It translates to CASSALAGDTGELFF.

The chain recombines TRBV19 with TRBJ2-6, with 8 bases matching TRBD1. V was pared by 5 bases and J by 0 bases, with 3 bases of the junction left unmatched. CDR3 size: 16 residues. The germline gives CDR1 LNHDA, CDR2 SQIVND (reference sequence). Written as DNA, the CDR3 is TGTGCCAGTAGTGGTACAGGGGGCTCTGGGGCCAACGTCCTGACTTTC. This sequence encodes CASSGTGGSGANVLTF.

CDR3 nucleotide sequence: TGTGCCAGCAGCCCACGGCCTACGCGGGGGAAGGAGACCCAGTACTTC. It translates to CASSPRPTRGKETQYF. J is TRBJ2-5 and V is TRBV5-5; 7 positions agree with TRBD2. J lost 5 bases, V lost 4 bases, and 14 bases had no gene match. The V gene's germline CDR1 is SGHKS and CDR2 YYEKEE (reference sequence). The CDR3 is 16 amino acids.

This chain connects TRBV5-1 to TRBJ1-2; D not certain. The V gene lost 4 bases and the J gene lost 3 bases, with 16 bases spanning the gap. The CDR3 is 15 amino acids. In germline, CDR1 is SGHRS, CDR2 YFSETQ. CDR3 residues: CASSGNFGGDYGYTF. CDR3 nucleotide sequence: TGCGCCAGCAGCGGAAACTTCGGCGGAGACTATGGCTACACCTTC.

This clone was counted between two and nine times. This chain links TRBV6-1 with TRBJ1-6; TRBD1 agrees at 7 bases. The CDR3 length is 18 residues. The V and J ends lost 2 bases and 7 bases, in that order; junction bases with no gene match: 14. Germline V gene sequence: CDR1 MNHNS, CDR2 SASEGT. The CDR3 coding sequence is TGTGCCAGCAGTGAATATTCAGCCATGGGACAGCCAAATTCACCCCTCCACTTT. Residues: CASSEYSAMGQPNSPLHF.

The DNA of the CDR3 is TGTGCCACCAGTAACCCGGGTGGCACAGATACGCAGTATTTT. It codes for CATSNPGGTDTQYF. The chain carries TRBV24-1 and TRBJ2-3; the D is unclear. Deletions cut 6 bases from V and 1 base from J, with 10 bases between. Germline V gives CDR1 KGHDR, CDR2 SFDVKD. The CDR3 spans 14 residues.

This clone appeared a single time. A clone one base away is much larger, so this may be a read error. The chain recombines TRBV6-5 with TRBJ1-2; a possible D gene is TRBD1 (6 bases). The germline CDR1 and CDR2 sequences are MNHEY and SVGAGI. Between the trimmed V and J ends, which lost 6 bases and 2 bases, there was a span of 10 bases. This CDR3 spans 13 amino acids. The DNA of the CDR3 is TGTGCCAGCAGCCCCGGACAGAACTATGGCTACACCTTC. The encoded protein is CASSPGQNYGYTF.

This clone occurred a few times. The chain carries TRBV9 and TRBJ2-6; no firm D call. CDR1 and CDR2 from the germline V gene are SGDLS and YYNGEE. The CDR3 consists of 19 residues. Trimming stripped 0 bases from V and 1 base from J, with 17 bases between. The CDR3 region is CASSVAGDRFGSGANVLTF. CDR3 DNA: TGTGCCAGCAGCGTAGCAGGTGACCGTTTTGGGTCTGGGGCCAACGTCCTGACTTTC.

The genes are TRBV7-2 and TRBJ2-3; 10 nucleotides line up with TRBD2. The CDR3 contains 15 residues. Per germline, CDR1 SGHTA and CDR2 FQGNSA. V trimming: 1 base; J trimming: 11 bases; junction bases outside the gene matches: 9. The CDR3 DNA sequence: TGTGCCAGCAGCTTAGACAGTGAGAGACTAGCGGGGCAGTATTTT. Its translation is CASSLDSERLAGQYF.